A selection of T cell receptor beta chains follows, all from one sample in a study of CD8+CD57+ T cells in acquired aplastic anemia. TCRdb used MiXCR to reprocess the reads, holding one entry per CDR3 protein. The sample lists 400,000 to 600,000 distinct CDR3 sequences; roughly 34% were seen once. Sequenced material: sorted CD4+, CD8+, or CD8+CD57+ T cells (not recorded which) from PBMCs. These receptor sequences come from a human donor with aplastic anemia. CDR3s include the opening cysteine and the closing phenylalanine or tryptophan. The D gene is left open where the match is weak. Expanded clones get a size class; other rows say once, few or many, or leave the size out.

>-|TRBJ2-5|-|TRBV7-2
CASSQETTQETQYF
TGTGCCAGCAGCCAAGAGACCACCCAAGAGACCCAGTACTTC
>-|TRBJ1-2|few|TRBV29-1
CSAEVDNYGYTF
TGCAGCGCCGAGGTGGATAACTATGGCTACACCTTC
>-|TRBJ1-2|many|TRBV7-9
CASSDQGSYGYTF
TGTGCCAGCAGCGACCAAGGATCCTATGGCTACACCTTC
>TRBD1|TRBJ1-2|many|TRBV20-1
CSAGDRDGAYGYTF
TGCAGTGCTGGGGACAGGGACGGGGCCTATGGCTACACCTTC
>TRBD1|TRBJ1-4|-|TRBV10-3
CASKSTGQGAEKLFF
TGTGCCAGCAAATCCACAGGACAGGGGGCTGAAAAACTGTTTTTT
>-|TRBJ1-2|many|TRBV9
CASSGGVYGYTF
TGTGCCAGCAGCGGGGGAGTTTATGGCTACACCTTC
>TRBD2|TRBJ2-1|many|TRBV2
CAISGRLAGGREQFF
TGTGCCATCTCTGGGAGACTAGCGGGAGGGCGTGAGCAGTTCTTC
>TRBD1|TRBJ1-5|-|TRBV5-1
CASSLNRDSLQPQHF
TGCGCCAGCAGCTTGAATCGGGACAGCCTCCAGCCCCAGCATTTT
>-|TRBJ2-5|-|TRBV7-2
CASSASTKYQETQYF
TGTGCCAGCAGCGCCTCGACAAAGTACCAAGAGACCCAGTACTTC
>-|TRBJ2-7|once|TRBV7-8
CEGWGLEQYF
TGCGAGGGTTGGGGCCTCGAGCAGTACTTC